What follows are 8 T cell receptor beta chains derived from one specimen sequenced in a study of control samples from healthy donors and cancer patients. Assay used: immunoSEQ multiplex PCR; TCRdb lists only in-frame clones, some missing. The repertoire consists of roughly 100,000 clones, with roughly 80% occurring once and the leading ten covering roughly an eighth. The sequenced sample consisted of blood. All receptors come from a woman between 50 and 59 years old in good health.

The V and J genes are TRBV10-2 and TRBJ2-3, with 8 bases identical to TRBD2. Germline CDR1 and CDR2: WSHSY and SAAADI. The CDR3 has 14 residues. V was clipped by 3 bases and J by 4 bases; unmatched bases: 3. CDR3 sequence: CASSDAGGADTQYF. The CDR3 nucleotides are TGCGCCAGCAGTGATGCGGGGGGAGCAGATACGCAGTATTTT.

This chain joins TRBV6-5 and TRBJ2-2, with 10 bases aligning to TRBD1. CDR1 and CDR2 (germline): MNHEY, SVGAGI. The CDR3 consists of 16 residues. V trimming: 0 bases; J trimming: 6 bases; junction bases outside the gene matches: 4. CDR3 amino acids: CASSYSGQGRPGELFF. The DNA of the CDR3 is TGTGCCAGCAGTTACTCGGGACAGGGGCGCCCCGGGGAGCTGTTTTTT.

V usage is TRBV7-9 and J usage is TRBJ1-3, with D perhaps matching TRBD1 (6 bases). Germline assignment: CDR1 SEHNR and CDR2 FQNEAQ (reference sequence). With 5 bases removed from V and 7 bases from J, the gap between germline ends came to 15 bases. The CDR3 sequence is 14 residues long. The CDR3 coding sequence is TGTGCCAGCAGCCCGCAGGAGGGGGTGAACACCATATATTTT. This translates into CASSPQEGVNTIYF.

V and J are TRBV28 and TRBJ2-3, with D possibly TRBD2 on 7 matching bases. Germline V gene lookup returns CDR1 MDHEN and CDR2 SYDVKM. The CDR3 is made up of 16 amino acids. Between the trimmed V and J ends, which lost 1 base and 5 bases, there was a span of 16 bases. The CDR3 loop is CASSLSAGGQRDTQYF. DNA for the CDR3: TGTGCCAGCAGTTTATCTGCCGGGGGGCAGAGAGATACGCAGTATTTT.

CDR3 in DNA: TGTGCCACCAGTGATTCAAAAGCGGCGGACGCCGGGGAGCTGTTTTTT. Translated: CATSDSKAADAGELFF. The V gene is TRBV24-1, the J gene TRBJ2-2; D perhaps matches TRBD2 (5 bases). The CDR3 is 16 amino acids. CDR1 is KGHDR, CDR2 SFDVKD, per germline. V lost 2 bases and J lost 6, with 15 bases in between.

The chain is built from TRBV6-5 and TRBJ1-3; 7 positions match TRBD1. Germline CDR1 is MNHEY and CDR2 is SVGAGI. The CDR3 has 14 residues. V gave up 8 bases and J gave up 2 bases; unmatched junction bases: 6. CDR3 loop: CASGDRVTGNTIYF. The CDR3 DNA sequence: TGTGCCAGCGGAGACAGGGTTACTGGAAACACCATATATTTT.

The CDR3 spells CASSDRFGNEQFF. Here the CDR3 DNA reads TGTGCCAGCAGTGACAGGTTTGGGAATGAGCAGTTCTTC. The chain links TRBV2 to TRBJ2-1; no clear D. Germline values: CDR1 SNHLY, CDR2 FYNNEI. Trimming took off 3 bases at V and 7 bases at J, with 10 bases between the two ends. The CDR3 loop spans 13 amino acids. Full variable domain (remainder filled in from reference TRBV2 and TRBJ2-1): EPEVTQTPSHQVTQMGQEVILRCVPISNHLYFYWYRQILGQKVEFLVSFYNNEISEKSEIFDDQFSVERPDGSNFTLKIRSTKLEDSAMYFCASSDRFGNEQFFGPGTRLTVL.

This chain uses TRBV5-6 with TRBJ2-7; the D gene is possibly TRBD2 (7 bases). CDR3 size: 17 residues. Germline-derived CDR1 and CDR2 are SGHDT and YYEEEE. V was cut by 2 bases and J by 4 bases, with 22 bases left in between. The CDR3 DNA reads TGTGCCAGCAGCTTCTTTTCCGGCGGGGGCCTTGCATACGAGCAGTACTTC. Residues: CASSFFSGGGLAYEQYF.